These T cell receptor beta chains were read from a single sample in a study of blood T cell repertoires in COVID-19. Profiled with immunoSEQ multiplex PCR; TCRdb holds only in-frame clones, not every one. Here the sample spans roughly 350,000 clones, around nine tenths being singletons. Sample: peripheral blood. The receptors shown here come from a woman aged 70-85 years with COVID-19, enrolled during active disease. CDR3s include the opening cysteine and the closing phenylalanine or tryptophan. D genes are given only for firm matches. Part of the rows lack a size; the others show once, few, many or a class for expanded clones.

abundance,j_gene,v_gene,d_gene,CDR3nt,CDR3aa
-,TRBJ1-5,TRBV19,TRBD1,TGTGCCAGTAGTAATGCGGGACAGAATCAGCCCCAGCATTTT,CASSNAGQNQPQHF
-,TRBJ1-5,TRBV14,-,TGTGCCAGCAGCCTAGGGGATCAGCCCCAGCATTTT,CASSLGDQPQHF
-,TRBJ1-6,TRBV30,-,TGTGCCTGGAGTCCGGACTTATCATCACCCCTCCACTTT,CAWSPDLSSPLHF
-,TRBJ2-3,TRBV5-6,TRBD2,TGTGCCAGCAGCTCGACTAGCGGGGGGCCAGATACGCAGTATTTT,CASSSTSGGPDTQYF
-,TRBJ2-7,TRBV27,-,TGTGCCAGCAGTTACGCAGGGGCTAGGGGCGAGCAGTACTTC,CASSYAGARGEQYF
-,TRBJ2-6,TRBV18,TRBD1,TGTGCCAGCTCACCAGGACAGGGGAGAGGGGCCAACGTCCTGACTTTC,CASSPGQGRGANVLTF
-,TRBJ2-5,TRBV4-1,-,TGCGCCAGCAGCCAAGTTGGAGGGGTCCAAGAGACCCAGTACTTC,CASSQVGGVQETQYF
few,TRBJ2-3,TRBV7-9,TRBD2,TGTGCCAGCAGCTTAACGGGGACTAGCGGGGGGACCACAGATACGCAGTATTTT,CASSLTGTSGGTTDTQYF
-,TRBJ2-1,TRBV12-5,-,TGTGCTAGTGGTCTCCCTGCCGGGGGGCTCCACAATGAGCAGTTCTTC,CASGLPAGGLHNEQFF
once,TRBJ1-5,TRBV7-9,-,TGTGCCAGCAGCTTGGGGGGGCCCAATCAGCCCCAGCATTTT,CASSLGGPNQPQHF
-,TRBJ1-2,TRBV24-1,-,TGTGCCACCAGTGACAATCATCAAAACAGGGCTGGCTACACCTTC,CATSDNHQNRAGYTF
-,TRBJ2-7,TRBV2,TRBD2,TGTGCCAGCAACGAGCGGGGGGGCCTTGGGTACGAGCAGTACTTC,CASNERGGLGYEQYF
-,TRBJ1-5,TRBV19,-,TGTGCCAGTACCCACATCGGGGGAAGCCAGCCCCAGCATTTT,CASTHIGGSQPQHF
once,TRBJ2-7,TRBV9,-,TGTGCCAGCAGCGCGACTATCCCCCCCCACGAGCAGTACTTC,CASSATIPPHEQYF
-,TRBJ1-4,TRBV18,-,TGTGCCAGCTCACCGGACCAGGGCAAAAAACTGTTTTTT,CASSPDQGKKLFF
-,TRBJ1-2,TRBV2,TRBD1,TGTGCCAGCAGTTTTACAGGGGATGGCTACACCTTC,CASSFTGDGYTF
-,TRBJ1-3,TRBV9,TRBD1,TGTGCCAGCAGCATAGGACAGGGGGCGAGGACCATATATTTT,CASSIGQGARTIYF
-,TRBJ2-4,TRBV4-1,-,TGCGCCAGCAGCCAAGTCAAGGACTCCCTTCAGTACTTC,CASSQVKDSLQYF
-,TRBJ2-3,TRBV2,TRBD2,TGTGCCAGCAGGGGGACTAGCGGAAAAACAGATACGCAGTATTTT,CASRGTSGKTDTQYF
-,TRBJ2-1,TRBV2,TRBD2,TGTGCCAGTACGAATAGCGGGGGAGGTAGGAATGAGCAGTTCTTC,CASTNSGGGRNEQFF
once,TRBJ1-2,TRBV12-3/TRBV12-4,-,TGTGCCAGCAAACAACAGGGAAGCTATGGCTACACCTTC,CASKQQGSYGYTF
-,TRBJ1-2,TRBV5-4,-,TGTGCCAGCAGCTTGAGGGTTGGCAGGGTAAACTATGGCTACACCTTC,CASSLRVGRVNYGYTF
-,TRBJ1-5,TRBV28,TRBD1,TGTGCCAGCGCGGCAGACAGGGGATGGAATCAGCCCCAGCATTTT,CASAADRGWNQPQHF
-,TRBJ1-1,TRBV10-3,TRBD1,TGTGCCATCAGTCAGACAGGGTTGAGCACTGAAGCTTTCTTT,CAISQTGLSTEAFF
-,TRBJ1-6,TRBV9,-,TGTGCCAGCAGCGTAGCTCCAGGGTTAAATTCACCCCTCCACTTT,CASSVAPGLNSPLHF
-,TRBJ1-4,TRBV6-4,-,TGTGCCAGCAGTGCCGAGGGGGTCTCTAATGAAAAACTGTTTTTT,CASSAEGVSNEKLFF
-,TRBJ1-5,TRBV6-2/TRBV6-3,TRBD1,TGTGCCAGCAGCCTCACCCGGACAGGTTATAGCAATCAGCCCCAGCATTTT,CASSLTRTGYSNQPQHF
-,TRBJ2-2,TRBV4-2,TRBD2,TGTGCCAGCAGCGGACTAGCGGGGATTGGCGGGGAGCTGTTTTTT,CASSGLAGIGGELFF
-,TRBJ2-5,TRBV27,TRBD1,TGTGCCAGCAGTTTATCCGCAGGGGGCGGAGGGGAGACCCAGTACTTC,CASSLSAGGGGETQYF
-,TRBJ1-2,TRBV27,TRBD1,TGTGCCAGCAGTTCCGACTACAGGGGGTTCTATGGCTACACCTTC,CASSSDYRGFYGYTF
-,TRBJ2-6,TRBV27,-,TGTGCCAGCAGCCCATTCTCTGGGGCCAACGTCCTGACTTTC,CASSPFSGANVLTF
-,TRBJ2-7,TRBV2,-,TGTGCCAGCAGTGTCGAGAACGAGCAGTACTTC,CASSVENEQYF
-,TRBJ2-1,TRBV9,TRBD2,TGTGCCAGCAGCGCCCTTGGCTTGGCGGGGGGGCTCTACAATGAGCAGTTCTTC,CASSALGLAGGLYNEQFF
-,TRBJ1-3,TRBV7-9,-,TGTGCCAGCAGCTTAGTTTGGGGGCTAGTAACGAGTAACACCATATATTTT,CASSLVWGLVTSNTIYF
-,TRBJ1-2,TRBV28,-,TGTGCCAGCAGTTCCTATATCTATGGCTACACCTTC,CASSSYIYGYTF
-,TRBJ2-2,TRBV11-3,TRBD1,TGTGCCAGCAGCTTAGGACCCTTTTCAGGGGGCGAAATCGGGGAGCTGTTTTTT,CASSLGPFSGGEIGELFF
-,TRBJ1-4,TRBV5-1,-,TGCGCCAGCAGCTTGGCTTCGAGGACTAATGAAAAACTGTTTTTT,CASSLASRTNEKLFF
-,TRBJ1-5,TRBV23-1,-,TGCGCCAGCACTCCTCGGACACGCCAATATAGCAATCAGCCCCAGCATTTT,CASTPRTRQYSNQPQHF
-,TRBJ2-5,TRBV29-1,-,TGCAGCGCGGGACATCTTCTCCAAGAGACCCAGTACTTC,CSAGHLLQETQYF
-,TRBJ2-5,TRBV6-2/TRBV6-3,-,TGTGCCAGCAGCCCCCCCGAGGGCTGGGAGACCCAGTACTTC,CASSPPEGWETQYF
-,TRBJ2-3,TRBV7-2,TRBD2,TGTGCCAGCAGCTCCCGCCGGAGTAGCGGGGCAGATACGCAGTATTTT,CASSSRRSSGADTQYF
-,TRBJ2-2,TRBV5-4,TRBD2,TGTGCCAGCAGCAGATTAACTAGCGGGGCTAACACCGGGGAGCTGTTTTTT,CASSRLTSGANTGELFF